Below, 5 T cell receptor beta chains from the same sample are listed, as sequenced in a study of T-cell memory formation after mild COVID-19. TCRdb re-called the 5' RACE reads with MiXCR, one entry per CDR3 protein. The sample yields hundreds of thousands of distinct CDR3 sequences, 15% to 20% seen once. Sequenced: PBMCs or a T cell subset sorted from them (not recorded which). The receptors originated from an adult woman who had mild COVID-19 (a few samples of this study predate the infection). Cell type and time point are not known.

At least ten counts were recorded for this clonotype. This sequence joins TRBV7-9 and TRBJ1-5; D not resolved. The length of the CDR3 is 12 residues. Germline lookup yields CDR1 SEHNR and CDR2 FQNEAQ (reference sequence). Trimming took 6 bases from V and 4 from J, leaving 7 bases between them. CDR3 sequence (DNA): TGTGCCAGCAGTTCCCGTAATCAGCCCCAGCATTTT. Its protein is CASSSRNQPQHF.

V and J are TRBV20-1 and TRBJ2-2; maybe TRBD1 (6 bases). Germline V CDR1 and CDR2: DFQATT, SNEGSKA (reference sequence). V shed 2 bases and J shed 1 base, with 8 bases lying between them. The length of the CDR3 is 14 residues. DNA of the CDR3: TGCAGTGCTAGACCGGGACAGAACACCGGGGAGCTGTTTTTT. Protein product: CSARPGQNTGELFF.

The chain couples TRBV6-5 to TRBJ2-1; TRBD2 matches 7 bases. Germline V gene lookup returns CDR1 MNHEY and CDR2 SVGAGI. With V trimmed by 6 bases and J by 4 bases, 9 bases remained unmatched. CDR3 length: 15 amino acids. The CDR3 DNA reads TGTGCCAGCAGCCTTAAAGCGGGACTATACAATGAGCAGTTCTTC. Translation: CASSLKAGLYNEQFF.

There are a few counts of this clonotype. The CDR3 DNA follows: TGTGCCAGCAGCTTACAACAGGGGACGAACACTGAAGCTTTCTTT. Amino acid sequence: CASSLQQGTNTEAFF. This chain connects TRBV7-9 to TRBJ1-1; TRBD1 aligns across 7 bases. There are 15 residues in the CDR3. Germline trimming cut 2 bases from V and 1 base from J; bases unmatched to any gene: 4. Germline CDR1 SEHNR, CDR2 FQNEAQ (reference sequence).

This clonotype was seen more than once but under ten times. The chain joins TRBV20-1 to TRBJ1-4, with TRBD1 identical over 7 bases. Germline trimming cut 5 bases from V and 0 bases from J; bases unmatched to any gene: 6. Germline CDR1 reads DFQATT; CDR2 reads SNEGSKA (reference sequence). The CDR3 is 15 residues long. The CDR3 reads CSALGDSSTNEKLFF. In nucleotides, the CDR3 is TGCAGTGCTCTAGGGGACAGTTCAACTAATGAAAAACTGTTTTTT.